This paragraph reports one T cell receptor (beta chain). Trimming pared 6 bases from V and 6 bases from J, leaving 14 bases between. The CDR3 extends over 13 amino acids. CDR1 LNHDA and CDR2 SQIVND come from the germline V gene (reference sequence). The data were produced by immunoSEQ multiplex PCR, yet TCRdb's version contains in-frame clones alone and is incomplete. The sample consists of under 45,000 clones, roughly 93% of them appearing once. This sample was included in a study of T cell changes during pregnancy in multiple sclerosis. The specimen comprised peripheral blood, sampled in the second trimester of pregnancy. This chain connects TRBV19 to TRBJ1-2; TRBD1 might be the D (6 bases). The sequence derives from a female donor in good health, enrolled as a control in a pregnancy study. The CDR3 loop is CASSRGGEDGYTF. The CDR3 region has the DNA TGTGCCAGTAGCCGCGGGGGCGAAGATGGCTACACCTTC.